In its sample, the clone carrying this T cell receptor beta chain was seen many times. This CDR3 has 13 amino acids. Via MiXCR, TCRdb re-called the 5' RACE reads, giving one row per CDR3 protein. Of more than 20,000 distinct CDR3 sequences in the sample, 5.2% were seen once. The sample is drawn from a study of T cells after yellow fever vaccination. The starting material was PBMCs, either bulk or a sorted T-cell subset (CD4+, CD8+, memory, or dextramer-sorted; not recorded which), obtained about 41 days after the first yellow fever vaccination. This rearrangement joins TRBV21-1 to TRBJ2-7; the tabulated D call, TRBD1, remains unverified against the DNA. TRBV21-1 is described as a pseudogene. The source of this sequence is a man aged 18 to 29 who received the YFV17D yellow fever vaccine. Here the CDR3 DNA reads TGTGCCAGCAGCAACGGGCGTTCCTACGAGCAGTACTTC. Encoded protein: CASSNGRSYEQYF.